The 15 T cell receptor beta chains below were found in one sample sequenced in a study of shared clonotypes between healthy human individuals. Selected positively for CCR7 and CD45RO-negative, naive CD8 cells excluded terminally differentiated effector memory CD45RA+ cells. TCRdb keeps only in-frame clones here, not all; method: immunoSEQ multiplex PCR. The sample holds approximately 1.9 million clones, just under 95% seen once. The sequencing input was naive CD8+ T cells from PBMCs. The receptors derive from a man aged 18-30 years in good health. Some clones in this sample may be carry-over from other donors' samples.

CDR3 region: CAWSQGLAEDYNEQFF. The CDR3 nucleotides are TGTGCCTGGAGTCAGGGACTAGCGGAGGACTACAATGAGCAGTTCTTC. This chain joins TRBV30 and TRBJ2-1; 11 nucleotides align to TRBD2. Germline trimming cut 2 bases from V and 3 bases from J; bases unmatched to any gene: 6. Germline-derived CDR1 and CDR2 are GTSNPN and SVGIG (reference sequence). This CDR3 is 16 amino acids long.

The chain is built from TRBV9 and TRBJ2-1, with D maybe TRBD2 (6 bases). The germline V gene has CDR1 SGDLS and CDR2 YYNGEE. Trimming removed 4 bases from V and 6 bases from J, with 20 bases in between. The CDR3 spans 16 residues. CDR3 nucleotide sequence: TGTGCCAGCAGCCCCCCCGGGTTAGCGGCTTTCAATGAGCAGTTCTTC. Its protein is CASSPPGLAAFNEQFF.

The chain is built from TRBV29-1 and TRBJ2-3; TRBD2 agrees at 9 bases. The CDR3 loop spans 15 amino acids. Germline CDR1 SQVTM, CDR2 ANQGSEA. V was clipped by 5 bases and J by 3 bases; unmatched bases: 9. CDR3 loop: CSVKTTSGYTDTQYF. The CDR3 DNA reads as TGCAGCGTTAAAACGACTAGCGGTTATACAGATACGCAGTATTTT.

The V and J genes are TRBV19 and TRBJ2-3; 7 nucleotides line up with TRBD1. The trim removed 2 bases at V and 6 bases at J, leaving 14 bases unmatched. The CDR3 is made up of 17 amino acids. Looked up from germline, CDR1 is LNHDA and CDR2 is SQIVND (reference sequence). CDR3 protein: CASSIFSTGSFMDTQYF. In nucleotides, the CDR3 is TGTGCCAGTAGTATATTTTCGACAGGGTCCTTTATGGATACGCAGTATTTT. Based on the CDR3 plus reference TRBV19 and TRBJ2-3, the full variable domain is DGGITQSPKYLFRKEGQNVTLSCEQNLNHDAMYWYRQDPGQGLRLIYYSQIVNDFQKGDIAEGYSVSREKKESFPLTVTSAQKNPTAFYLCASSIFSTGSFMDTQYFGPGTRLTVL.

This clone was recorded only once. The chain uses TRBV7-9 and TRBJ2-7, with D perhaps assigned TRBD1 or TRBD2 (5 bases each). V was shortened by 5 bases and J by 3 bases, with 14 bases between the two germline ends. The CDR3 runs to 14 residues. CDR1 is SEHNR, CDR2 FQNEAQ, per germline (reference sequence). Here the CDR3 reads CASSKIRDDYEQYF. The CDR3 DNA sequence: TGTGCCAGCAGCAAAATCAGGGACGACTACGAGCAGTACTTC.

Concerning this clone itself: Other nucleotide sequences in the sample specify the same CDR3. For the CDR3, the DNA is TGTGCCACAAGACTAGCGGGGACCTACGAGCAGTACTTC. Translated, it gives CATRLAGTYEQYF. The rearrangement uses TRBV19 and TRBJ2-7; 11 nucleotides align to TRBD2. J lost 2 bases, V lost 10 bases, and 4 bases had no gene match. CDR1 is LNHDA, CDR2 SQIVND, per germline (reference sequence). This CDR3 region has 13 residues.

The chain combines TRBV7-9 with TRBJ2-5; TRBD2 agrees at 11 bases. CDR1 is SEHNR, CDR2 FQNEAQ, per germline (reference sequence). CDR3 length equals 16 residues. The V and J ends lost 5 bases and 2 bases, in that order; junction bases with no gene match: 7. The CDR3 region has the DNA TGTGCCAGCAGCCTAAGACTAGCGGGACTACAAGAGACCCAGTACTTC. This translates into CASSLRLAGLQETQYF.

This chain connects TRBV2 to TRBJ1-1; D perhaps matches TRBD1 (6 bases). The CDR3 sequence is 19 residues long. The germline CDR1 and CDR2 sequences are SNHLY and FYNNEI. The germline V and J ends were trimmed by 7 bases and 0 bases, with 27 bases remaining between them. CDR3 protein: CASNYGREQGLAVNTEAFF. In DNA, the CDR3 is TGTGCCAGCAATTACGGTCGGGAACAGGGTTTAGCGGTGAACACTGAAGCTTTCTTT. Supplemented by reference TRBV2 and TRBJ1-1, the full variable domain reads EPEVTQTPSHQVTQMGQEVILRCVPISNHLYFYWYRQILGQKVEFLVSFYNNEISEKSEIFDDQFSVERPDGSNFTLKIRSTKLEDSAMYFCASNYGREQGLAVNTEAFFGQGTRLTVV.

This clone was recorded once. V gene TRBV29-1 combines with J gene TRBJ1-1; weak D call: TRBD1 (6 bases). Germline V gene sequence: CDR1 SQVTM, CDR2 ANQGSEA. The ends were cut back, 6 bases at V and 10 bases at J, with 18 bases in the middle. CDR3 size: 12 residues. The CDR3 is CSVQDQGLAAFF. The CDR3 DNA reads TGCAGCGTCCAAGACCAGGGGTTAGCAGCTTTCTTT.

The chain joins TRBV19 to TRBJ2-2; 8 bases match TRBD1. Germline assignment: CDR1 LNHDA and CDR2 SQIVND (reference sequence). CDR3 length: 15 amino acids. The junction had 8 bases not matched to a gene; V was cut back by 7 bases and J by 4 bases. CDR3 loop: CASNKDREGTGELFF. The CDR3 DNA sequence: TGTGCCAGTAACAAGGACAGGGAAGGCACCGGGGAGCTGTTTTTT.

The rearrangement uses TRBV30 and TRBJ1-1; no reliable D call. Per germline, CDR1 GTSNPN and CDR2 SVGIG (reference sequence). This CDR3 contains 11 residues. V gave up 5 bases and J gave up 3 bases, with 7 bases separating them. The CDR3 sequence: CAWGGDTEAFF. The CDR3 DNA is TGTGCCTGGGGCGGTGACACTGAAGCTTTCTTT.

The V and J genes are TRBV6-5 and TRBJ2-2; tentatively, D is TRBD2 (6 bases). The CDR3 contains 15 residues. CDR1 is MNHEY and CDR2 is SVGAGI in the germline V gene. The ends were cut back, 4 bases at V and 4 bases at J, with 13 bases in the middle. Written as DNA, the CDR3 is TGTGCCAGCAGTTCCGGAGGGGTCCTCACCGGGGAGCTGTTTTTT. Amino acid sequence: CASSSGGVLTGELFF.

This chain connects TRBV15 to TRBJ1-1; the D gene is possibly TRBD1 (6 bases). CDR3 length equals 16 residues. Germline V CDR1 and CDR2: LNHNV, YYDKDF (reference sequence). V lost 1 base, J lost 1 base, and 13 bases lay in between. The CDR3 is CATSRGRGGKNTEAFF. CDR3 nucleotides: TGTGCCACCAGCAGAGGGAGGGGGGGGAAGAACACTGAAGCTTTCTTT.

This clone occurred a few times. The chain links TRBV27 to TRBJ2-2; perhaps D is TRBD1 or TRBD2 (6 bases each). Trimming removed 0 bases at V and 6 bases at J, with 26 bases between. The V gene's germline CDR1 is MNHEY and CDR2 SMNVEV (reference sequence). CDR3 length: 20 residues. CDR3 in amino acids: CASSLSRGARGNPPSGELFF. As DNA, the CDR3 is TGTGCCAGCAGTTTATCTAGGGGGGCAAGGGGAAACCCCCCGTCCGGGGAGCTGTTTTTT.

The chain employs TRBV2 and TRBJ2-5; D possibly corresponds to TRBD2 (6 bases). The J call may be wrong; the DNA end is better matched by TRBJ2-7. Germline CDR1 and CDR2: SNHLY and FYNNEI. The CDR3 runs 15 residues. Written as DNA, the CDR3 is TGTGCCAGCAGACCCTCGCAGACTAGTTCCTACGAGCAGTACTTC. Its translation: CASRPSQTSSYEQYF.